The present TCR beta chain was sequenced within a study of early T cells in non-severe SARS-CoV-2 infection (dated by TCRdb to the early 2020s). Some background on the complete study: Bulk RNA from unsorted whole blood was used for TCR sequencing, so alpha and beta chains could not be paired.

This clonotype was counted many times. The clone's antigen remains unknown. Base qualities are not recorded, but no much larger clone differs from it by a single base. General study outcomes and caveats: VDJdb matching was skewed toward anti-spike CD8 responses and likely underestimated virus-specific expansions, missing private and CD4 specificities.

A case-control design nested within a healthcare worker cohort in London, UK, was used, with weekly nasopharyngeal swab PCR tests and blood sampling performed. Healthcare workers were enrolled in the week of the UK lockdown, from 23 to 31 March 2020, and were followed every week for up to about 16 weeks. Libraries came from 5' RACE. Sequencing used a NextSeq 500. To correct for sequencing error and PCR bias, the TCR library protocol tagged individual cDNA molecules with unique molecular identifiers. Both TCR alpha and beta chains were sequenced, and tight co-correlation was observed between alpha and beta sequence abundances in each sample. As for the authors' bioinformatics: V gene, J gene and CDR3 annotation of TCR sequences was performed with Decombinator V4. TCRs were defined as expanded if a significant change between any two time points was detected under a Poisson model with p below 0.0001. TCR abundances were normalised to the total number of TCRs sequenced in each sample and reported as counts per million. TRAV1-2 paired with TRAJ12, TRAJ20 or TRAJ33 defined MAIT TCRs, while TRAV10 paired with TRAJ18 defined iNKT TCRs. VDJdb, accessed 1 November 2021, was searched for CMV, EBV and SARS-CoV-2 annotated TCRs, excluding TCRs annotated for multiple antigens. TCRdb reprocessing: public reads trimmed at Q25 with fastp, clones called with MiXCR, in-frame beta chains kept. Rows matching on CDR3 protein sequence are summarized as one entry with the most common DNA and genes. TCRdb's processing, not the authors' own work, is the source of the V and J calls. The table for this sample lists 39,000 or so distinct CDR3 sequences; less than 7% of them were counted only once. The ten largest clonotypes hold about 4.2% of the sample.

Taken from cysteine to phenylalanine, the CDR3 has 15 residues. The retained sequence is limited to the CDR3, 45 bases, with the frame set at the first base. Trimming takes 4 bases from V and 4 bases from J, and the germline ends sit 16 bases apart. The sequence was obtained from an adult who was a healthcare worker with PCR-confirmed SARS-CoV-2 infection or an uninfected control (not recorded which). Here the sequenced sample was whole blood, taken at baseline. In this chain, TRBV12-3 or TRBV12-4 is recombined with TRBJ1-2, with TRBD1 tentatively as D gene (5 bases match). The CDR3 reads CASSSPQGIGYGYTF. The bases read TGTGCCAGCAGTTCACCCCAGGGTATCGGCTATGGCTACACCTTC.